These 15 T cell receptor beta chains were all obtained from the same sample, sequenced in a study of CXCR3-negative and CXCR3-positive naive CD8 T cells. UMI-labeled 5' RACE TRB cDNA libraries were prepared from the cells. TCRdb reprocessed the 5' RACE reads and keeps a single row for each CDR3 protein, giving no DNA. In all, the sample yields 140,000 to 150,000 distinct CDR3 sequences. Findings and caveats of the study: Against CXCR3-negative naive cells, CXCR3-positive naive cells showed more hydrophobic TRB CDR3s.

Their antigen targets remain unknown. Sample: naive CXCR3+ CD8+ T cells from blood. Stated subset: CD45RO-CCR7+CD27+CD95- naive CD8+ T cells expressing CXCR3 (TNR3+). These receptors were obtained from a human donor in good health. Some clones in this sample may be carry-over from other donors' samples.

This chain's CDR3 is CSVEGTGTNTGELFF. The chain links TRBV29-1 to TRBJ2-2; TCRdb selects TRBD1, and the lack of DNA leaves this call unchecked. The CDR3 runs 15 residues. Germline V CDR1 and CDR2: SQVTM, ANQGSEA.

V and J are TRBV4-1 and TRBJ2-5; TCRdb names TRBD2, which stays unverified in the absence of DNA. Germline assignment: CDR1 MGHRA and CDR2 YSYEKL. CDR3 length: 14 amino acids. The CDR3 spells CASSQDPSGETQYF.

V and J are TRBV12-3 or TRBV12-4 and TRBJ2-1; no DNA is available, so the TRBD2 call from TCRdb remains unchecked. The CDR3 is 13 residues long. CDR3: CASSLLVYNEQFF.

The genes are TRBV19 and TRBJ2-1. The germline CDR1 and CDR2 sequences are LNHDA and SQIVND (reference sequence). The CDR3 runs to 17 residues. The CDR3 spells CASSIAPAAFSYNEQFF.

The CDR3 sequence: CASSQDSNRGEYEQYF. This chain links TRBV4-3 with TRBJ2-7; TCRdb gives TRBD1 as the D gene, but with no DNA this cannot be confirmed. Germline V gene lookup returns CDR1 LGHNA and CDR2 YSLEER. The CDR3 consists of 16 residues.

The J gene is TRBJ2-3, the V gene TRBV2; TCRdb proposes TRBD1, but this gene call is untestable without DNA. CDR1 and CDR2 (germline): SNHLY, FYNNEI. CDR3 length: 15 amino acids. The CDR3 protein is CASSQWDRRTDTQYF. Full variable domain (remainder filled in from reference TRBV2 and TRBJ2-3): EPEVTQTPSHQVTQMGQEVILRCVPISNHLYFYWYRQILGQKVEFLVSFYNNEISEKSEIFDDQFSVERPDGSNFTLKIRSTKLEDSAMYFCASSQWDRRTDTQYFGPGTRLTVL.

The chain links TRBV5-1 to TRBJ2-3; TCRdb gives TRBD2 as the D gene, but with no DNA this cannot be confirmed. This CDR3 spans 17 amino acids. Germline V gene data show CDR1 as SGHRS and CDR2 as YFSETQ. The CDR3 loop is CASSWRGLAEITDTQYF.

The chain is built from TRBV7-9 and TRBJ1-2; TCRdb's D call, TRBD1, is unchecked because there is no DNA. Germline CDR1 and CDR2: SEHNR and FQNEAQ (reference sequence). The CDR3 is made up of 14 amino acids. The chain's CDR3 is CASSFLTGDYGYTF.

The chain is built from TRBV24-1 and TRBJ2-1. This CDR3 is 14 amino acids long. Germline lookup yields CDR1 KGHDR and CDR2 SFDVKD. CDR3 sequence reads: CATSDEDSYNEQFF.

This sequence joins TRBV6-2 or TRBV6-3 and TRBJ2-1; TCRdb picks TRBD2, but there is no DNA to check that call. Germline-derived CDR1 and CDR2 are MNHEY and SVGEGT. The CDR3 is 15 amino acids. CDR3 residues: CASTWTSGGYNEQFF.

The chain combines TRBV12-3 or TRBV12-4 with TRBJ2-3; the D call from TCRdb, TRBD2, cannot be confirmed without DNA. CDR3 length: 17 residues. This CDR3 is CASRPPDGREGTDTQYF.

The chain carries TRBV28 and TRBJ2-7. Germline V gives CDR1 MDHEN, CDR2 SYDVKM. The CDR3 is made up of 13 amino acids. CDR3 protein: CASSLSGVGEQYF.

The CDR3 protein is CASSPWASGGSSTDTQYF. The chain recombines TRBV28 with TRBJ2-3; there is no DNA to check the TCRdb D call of TRBD2. This CDR3 has 18 amino acids. Germline CDR1 and CDR2: MDHEN and SYDVKM.

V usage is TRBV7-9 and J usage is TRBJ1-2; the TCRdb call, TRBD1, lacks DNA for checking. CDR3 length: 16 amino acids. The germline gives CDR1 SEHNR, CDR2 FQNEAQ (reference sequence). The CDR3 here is CAGSSDRRIKNYGYTF. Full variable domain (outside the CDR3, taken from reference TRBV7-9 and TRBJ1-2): DTGVSQNPRHKITKRGQNVTFRCDPISEHNRLYWYRQTLGQGPEFLTYFQNEAQLEKSRLLSDRFSAERPKGSFSTLEIQRTEQGDSAMYLCAGSSDRRIKNYGYTFGSGTRLTVV.

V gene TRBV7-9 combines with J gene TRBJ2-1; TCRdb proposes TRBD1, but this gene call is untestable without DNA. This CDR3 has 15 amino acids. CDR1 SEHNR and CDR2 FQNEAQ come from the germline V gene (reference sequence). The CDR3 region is CASSDSRDSPNEQFF.